This TCR beta chain came from a study of siplizumab effects on memory and regulatory T cells. Produced via immunoSEQ multiplex PCR; TCRdb's table is partial and in-frame only. This table holds 85,000 or so clones, roughly 94% found once. Germline V gene lookup returns CDR1 SGHDN and CDR2 FVKESK. V lost 3 bases to trimming and J lost 4 bases; unmatched junction nucleotides: 3. The CDR3 consists of 14 residues. Study-level points and caveats: Tregs that proliferated in siplizumab cultures did not have their suppressive function confirmed.

This clone was seen once. No antigen is known for it. The chain carries TRBV14 and TRBJ1-3; 7 positions agree with TRBD1. Specimen: CD8+ T cells sorted from blood. The sequence came from a human donor in good health. CDR3 nucleotide sequence: TGTGCCAGCAGCCATAGGACAGGCGGAAACACCATATATTTT. This codes for CASSHRTGGNTIYF.